The sequence of this TCR beta chain was determined in a study of blood T cell repertoires in COVID-19. On the study more broadly: The study drew acute and convalescent COVID-19 samples from the United States, Italy and Spain. PBMCs, B-cell-depleted T cells, or T cells were the source of the cDNA or gDNA that made up the material.

Original processing methods: Estimated nucleated cell counts came from reference gene primer amplification. The assay was immunoSEQ multiplex PCR, and TCRdb's table has in-frame clones only and misses some. The V and J calls and clone size come from that table; D and trimming were worked out from the DNA. The sample has around 87,000 clones, nearly 90% seen once. This clone has a handful of counts. Trimming pared 7 bases from V and 5 bases from J, leaving 12 bases between. Germline CDR1 SNHLY, CDR2 FYNNEI. This CDR3 has 13 residues. The genes are TRBV2 and TRBJ2-1; a weak D match, TRBD1 (6 bases). The TCR sequence derives from a man aged 50 to 59 with acute or convalescent COVID-19. The sample was peripheral blood. CDR3 in amino acids: CASKRTANNEQFF. CDR3 in DNA: TGTGCCAGCAAGAGGACAGCGAACAATGAGCAGTTCTTC.